The 27 T cell receptor beta chains reported below all come from one sample, sequenced in a study of OX40 agonist ivuxolimab in advanced cancers. This table comes from immunoSEQ multiplex PCR, and its TCRdb copy is limited to in-frame clones, with some not included. Of some 50,000 clones detected, 75% to 80% appear once; the ten largest clones hold over 7%. Sequencing used CD4+ or CD8+ T cells sorted from blood, obtained in a trial of the OX40 agonist ivuxolimab. The origin of the receptors is an adult with an advanced solid tumor such as melanoma, head and neck, liver or kidney cancer.

The chain has TRBV7-8 and TRBJ1-3; D unresolved. CDR1 is SGHVS and CDR2 is FQNEAQ in the germline V gene. V lost 1 base and J lost 0, with 4 bases in between. This CDR3 is built from 14 residues. The CDR3 DNA follows: TGTGCCAGCAGCTTAGGTCTCTCTGGAAACACCATATATTTT. It yields the protein CASSLGLSGNTIYF.

J is TRBJ2-6 and V is TRBV5-1, with D possibly being TRBD1 (6 bases). This CDR3 is 17 amino acids long. Germline V gives CDR1 SGHRS, CDR2 YFSETQ. V was trimmed by 2 bases and J by 2 bases, leaving 14 bases between them. This chain's CDR3 is CASSLTGRNPGANVLTF. CDR3 bases: TGCGCCAGCAGCTTAACAGGGCGGAACCCTGGGGCCAACGTCCTGACTTTC.

J is TRBJ1-2 and V is TRBV11-2; a weak D match, TRBD1 (5 bases). Trimming removed 3 bases from V and 8 bases from J, with 13 bases in between. CDR1 and CDR2 (germline): SGHAT, FQNNGV. The CDR3 sequence is 13 residues long. CDR3 loop: CASSFGWGDGYTF. CDR3 nucleotides: TGTGCCAGCAGCTTCGGTTGGGGGGACGGCTACACCTTC.

The V call is TRBV28, the J call TRBJ1-2, with D possibly matching TRBD1 (5 bases). CDR1 is MDHEN, CDR2 SYDVKM, per germline. The CDR3 is 14 amino acids. Trimming pared 6 bases from V and 8 bases from J, leaving 19 bases between. The CDR3 sequence is CASREGGVPGGYTF. DNA for the CDR3: TGTGCCAGCAGGGAGGGAGGGGTCCCAGGCGGCTACACCTTC.

The chain couples TRBV6-5 to TRBJ1-1; no firm D call. The CDR3 is 15 residues long. Between the trimmed V and J ends, which lost 6 bases and 4 bases, there was a span of 18 bases. Germline assignment: CDR1 MNHEY and CDR2 SVGAGI. CDR3 sequence (DNA): TGTGCCAGCAGCGCCCCGGGCATGGTGGGCACTGAAGCTTTCTTT. This sequence encodes CASSAPGMVGTEAFF.

The chain recombines TRBV15 with TRBJ2-7, with D possibly being TRBD2 (5 bases). This CDR3 is built from 16 residues. Germline V gene data show CDR1 as LNHNV and CDR2 as YYDKDF (reference sequence). Deletions cut 4 bases from V and 3 bases from J, with 19 bases between. In DNA, the CDR3 is TGTGCCACCAGCACAACCACTAGATATGAGGACTACGAGCAGTACTTC. Protein product: CATSTTTRYEDYEQYF.

This clone has only a few counts. The chain carries TRBV7-8 and TRBJ2-3; TRBD1 agrees at 8 bases. Germline CDR1 SGHVS, CDR2 FQNEAQ. This CDR3 has 12 residues. Losses at the gene ends were 5 bases for V and 7 bases for J; bases not matched to a gene: 2. The CDR3 nucleotides are TGTGCCAGCAGCCAGGGGGCGAATACGCAGTATTTT. Protein: CASSQGANTQYF. Supplemented by reference TRBV7-8 and TRBJ2-3, the full variable domain reads GAGVSQSPRYKVAKRGQDVALRCDPISGHVSLFWYQQALGQGPEFLTYFQNEAQLDKSGLPSDRFFAERPEGSVSTLKIQRTQQEDSAVYLCASSQGANTQYFGPGTRLTVL.

In DNA form, the CDR3 reads TGTGCCAGCAGCTTAACAGGGGCCCCTTATCCCCTCCACTTT. This sequence encodes CASSLTGAPYPLHF. The rearrangement joins TRBV5-6 to TRBJ1-6; 7 nucleotides agree with TRBD1. Germline V gene sequence: CDR1 SGHDT, CDR2 YYEEEE. J gave up 13 bases and V 2 bases, and 9 bases lay outside the gene matches. The CDR3 spans 14 residues.

This clone was counted only a few times. The rearrangement joins TRBV19 to TRBJ1-1; D not certain. The V end lost 5 bases, the J end lost 7 bases, and 17 bases lay between the germline ends. CDR1 and CDR2 (germline): LNHDA, SQIVND (reference sequence). The CDR3 consists of 14 residues. CDR3 nucleotides: TGTGCCAGTAGTCCAAATAGGGATGGGAGTGAAGCTTTCTTT. It codes for CASSPNRDGSEAFF.

The chain is built from TRBV9 and TRBJ2-1; 7 bases align to TRBD2. There are 14 residues in the CDR3. Looked up from germline, CDR1 is SGDLS and CDR2 is YYNGEE. Trimming removed 3 bases from V and 6 bases from J; junction bases left unmatched: 6. CDR3 coding DNA: TGTGCCAGCAGCGCGACAGCGGGAAGCAATGAGCAGTTCTTC. Its protein is CASSATAGSNEQFF.

The CDR3 sequence: CASSLGGLNEQFF. CDR3 coding DNA: TGTGCCAGCAGCTTAGGTGGCCTCAATGAGCAGTTCTTC. This chain uses TRBV11-3 with TRBJ2-1; no reliable D call. V lost 1 base, J lost 6 bases, and 7 bases lay in between. CDR1 is SGHNT, CDR2 YENEEA, per germline. This CDR3 has 13 amino acids.

The J gene is TRBJ2-1, the V gene TRBV11-2; 9 bases are shared with TRBD2. V gave up 1 base and J gave up 8 bases; unmatched junction bases: 0. CDR3 length equals 13 residues. Germline V gene data show CDR1 as SGHAT and CDR2 as FQNNGV. The CDR3 coding sequence is TGTGCCAGCAGCTTAGGACTAGCGGATGAGCAGTTCTTC. This sequence encodes CASSLGLADEQFF.

A few counts support this clone. CDR3 amino acids: CASSLLAGRLTGNTIYF. As DNA, the CDR3 is TGTGCCAGCAGCCTCTTAGCCGGCCGGCTTACGGGAAACACCATATATTTT. V and J are TRBV7-9 and TRBJ1-3; D unresolved. CDR1 and CDR2 from the germline V gene are SEHNR and FQNEAQ (reference sequence). V was pared by 5 bases and J by 4 bases, with 21 bases between. The CDR3 is made up of 17 amino acids.

Here the CDR3 reads CAVGTGGGLGEKLFF. The DNA for the CDR3 is TGTGCCGTGGGGACAGGGGGCGGGTTAGGGGAAAAACTGTTTTTT. The chain couples TRBV10-3 to TRBJ1-4; 12 bases fit TRBD1. Germline assignment: CDR1 ENHRY and CDR2 SYGVKD. Unmatched junction bases numbered 12, after V lost 11 bases and J lost 8 bases. The CDR3 is made up of 15 amino acids.

The gene calls are TRBV25-1 and TRBJ2-7; D gene uncertain. In germline, CDR1 is MGHDK, CDR2 SYGVNS. V gave up 4 bases and J gave up 3 bases, with 13 bases separating them. The CDR3 is 14 residues long. The CDR3 protein is CASSGRGRNYEQYF. DNA of the CDR3: TGTGCCAGCAGTGGACGCGGCCGGAACTACGAGCAGTACTTC.

The chain couples TRBV6-5 to TRBJ1-6; D remains unclear. V was shortened by 10 bases and J by 7 bases, with 17 bases between the two germline ends. Germline V lookup: CDR1 MNHEY, CDR2 SVGAGI. CDR3 size: 14 residues. The CDR3 region has the DNA TGTGCCATAACGGCGAGAGTTCTAAATTCACCCCTCCACTTT. This translates into CAITARVLNSPLHF.

The V gene is TRBV6-5, the J gene TRBJ1-1; TRBD1 matches 8 bases. After removal of 5 bases from V and 4 bases from J, the junction contained 6 bases not matched to a gene. CDR1 and CDR2 (germline): MNHEY, SVGAGI. The CDR3 spans 14 residues. CDR3 DNA: TGTGCCAGCAGTAAAGGACAGGGCCCCACTGAAGCTTTCTTT. Protein product: CASSKGQGPTEAFF.

The rearrangement links TRBV6-1 to TRBJ2-5; no clear D gene. The end of the DNA fits TRBJ2-7 better, so the J call may be wrong. The CDR3 is made up of 12 amino acids. The germline V gene has CDR1 MNHNS and CDR2 SASEGT. The CDR3 loop is CASTWGSYEQYF. The CDR3 nucleotides read TGTGCCAGCACCTGGGGATCCTACGAGCAGTACTTC.

V and J are TRBV7-2 and TRBJ2-3; 8 positions match TRBD2. CDR1 SGHTA and CDR2 FQGNSA come from the germline V gene. Trimming took 5 bases from V and 4 from J; bases not matched to a gene: 8. The CDR3 contains 15 residues. In DNA, the CDR3 is TGTGCCAGCAGCCCGGCTAGCGGGCCCCCAGATACGCAGTATTTT. As protein: CASSPASGPPDTQYF.

The J gene is TRBJ2-5, the V gene TRBV15; the match to TRBD1 covers 7 bases. The length of the CDR3 is 16 residues. Germline V gene sequence: CDR1 LNHNV, CDR2 YYDKDF (reference sequence). After removal of 1 base from V and 5 bases from J, the junction contained 10 bases not matched to a gene. CDR3 nucleotide sequence: TGTGCCACCAGCAGAGTTCGGGACAGCCTAGGCGAGACCCAGTACTTC. It codes for CATSRVRDSLGETQYF.

This rearrangement joins TRBV19 to TRBJ2-4; 8 nucleotides line up with TRBD1. CDR1 and CDR2 (germline): LNHDA, SQIVND (reference sequence). The CDR3 sequence is 15 residues long. V lost 8 bases, J lost 7 bases, and 13 bases stayed unmatched. The CDR3 here is CASSPPSGGQNIQYF. The CDR3 DNA reads TGTGCCAGTTCCCCGCCGTCAGGGGGCCAGAACATTCAGTACTTC.

The V gene is TRBV7-2, the J gene TRBJ2-5; 7 bases line up with TRBD2. Germline V gene data show CDR1 as SGHTA and CDR2 as FQGNSA. The J segment lost 6 bases and the V segment lost 5 bases, leaving 12 bases of the junction unmatched. The CDR3 runs 15 residues. The CDR3: CASSPGGGEGKTQYF. CDR3 sequence (DNA): TGTGCCAGCAGCCCCGGCGGCGGGGAGGGGAAGACCCAGTACTTC.

The sample holds a few counts of this clone. This chain uses TRBV9 with TRBJ1-1; 7 bases line up with TRBD1. The CDR3 is made up of 14 amino acids. Looked up from germline, CDR1 is SGDLS and CDR2 is YYNGEE. Trimming at V came to 3 bases and at J to 1 base, leaving 3 bases not matched to a gene. CDR3 protein: CASSDWTGNTEAFF. CDR3 DNA sequence: TGTGCCAGCAGCGATTGGACAGGGAACACTGAAGCTTTCTTT.

This CDR3 is CASSQALAAGTYNEQFF. As DNA, the CDR3 is TGCGCCAGCAGCCAAGCCCTCGCGGCAGGAACGTACAATGAGCAGTTCTTC. The rearrangement joins TRBV4-1 to TRBJ2-1; D is ambiguous. Between the trimmed V and J ends, which lost 1 base and 4 bases, there was a span of 17 bases. The germline V gene encodes CDR1 MGHRA and CDR2 YSYEKL. This CDR3 contains 17 residues.

This chain uses TRBV7-9 with TRBJ2-5, with unresolved D. CDR3 length: 15 residues. CDR1 SEHNR and CDR2 FQNEAQ come from the germline V gene (reference sequence). Deletions cut 1 base from V and 5 bases from J, with 14 bases between. The CDR3 protein is CASSLGSGRSETQYF. The CDR3 DNA is TGTGCCAGCAGCTTAGGGTCTGGGCGGTCGGAGACCCAGTACTTC.

The rearrangement links TRBV4-2 to TRBJ1-2, with D uncertain. Deletions cut 5 bases from V and 4 bases from J, with 14 bases between. Germline V gene sequence: CDR1 LGHNA, CDR2 YNFKEQ. This CDR3 has 14 amino acids. DNA of the CDR3: TGTGCCAGCAGCTCCCAGGAACAGCTCTATGGCTACACCTTC. Translated, it gives CASSSQEQLYGYTF.

The chain combines TRBV5-6 with TRBJ1-2, with a weak D call TRBD1 (5 bases). V lost 1 base and J 8 bases, leaving 15 bases between the germline ends. This CDR3 contains 14 residues. Per the germline V gene, CDR1 is SGHDT and CDR2 is YYEEEE. DNA of the CDR3: TGTGCCAGCAGCTTGTCAGGGTACCTATGGGGCTACACCTTC. This sequence encodes CASSLSGYLWGYTF.